This T cell receptor beta chain was observed in a study of cytomegalovirus exposure and HLA in healthy donors. Study overall: Genotyping showed approximately 81% of roughly 400 donors falling in the Caucasian-associated ancestry cluster.

This CDR3 spans 14 amino acids. Trimming cost V 1 base and J 2 bases, with 10 bases left between them. In germline, CDR1 is SGDLS, CDR2 YYNGEE. Findings and limits, study-wide: Researchers reportedly found TCR beta sequences accurately predicted most subjects' HLA-A and HLA-B alleles.

Details on this clone: Its antigen remains unidentified.

The PCR had 60 Vbeta and 13 Jbeta primers. Assay used: immunoSEQ multiplex PCR; TCRdb lists only in-frame clones, some missing. The data contain 130,000 or so clones, over 60% of them singletons. The rearrangement joins TRBV9 to TRBJ2-7, with D perhaps matching TRBD2 (6 bases). The sequencing sample was made of PBMCs. The clonotype was recovered from a man younger than 40 in good health and CMV-seronegative. The CDR3 bases are TGTGCCAGCAGCGTAAACGAGCGGGCCTACGAGCAGTACTTC. Encoded protein: CASSVNERAYEQYF.